The present T cell receptor (beta chain) was sequenced within a study of early T cells in non-severe SARS-CoV-2 infection. Overall study context: Alpha and beta chains were unpaired, from unsorted whole-blood bulk RNA.

About this clonotype itself: Antigen specificity is unknown.

The CDR3 runs 14 residues. The trim removed 4 bases at V and 5 bases at J, leaving 5 bases unmatched. Germline lookup yields CDR1 ENHRY and CDR2 SYGVKD. Study-level results: CD4 and private specificities were missed by VDJdb matching, which favored anti-spike CD8 responses.

Attached unique molecular identifiers marked individual cDNA molecules. TCRdb recomputed calls from the 5' RACE reads with MiXCR, one row per CDR3 protein. The sample has approximately 64,000 distinct CDR3 sequences, just under 5% seen once; the top ten hold around 5.2%. The sample comprised whole blood. The receptor comes from an adult who was a healthcare worker with PCR-confirmed SARS-CoV-2 infection or an uninfected control (not recorded which). The V gene is TRBV10-3, the J gene TRBJ2-7; 10 positions match TRBD1. CDR3 amino acids: CAISGQGAFDEQYF. CDR3 nucleotides: TGTGCCATCAGTGGACAGGGGGCTTTCGACGAGCAGTACTTC.